The 20 T cell receptor beta chains listed next were all sequenced from one sample in a study of T cells in Graves' hyperthyroidism and ophthalmopathy. RNA transcripts were the template for amplifying TCR beta CDR3 regions. The HTBI primer set was used in a first-round RT-PCR of the TCR CDR3. Via MiXCR, TCRdb re-called the multiplex PCR reads, giving one row per CDR3 protein. The data contain 600,000 or so distinct CDR3 sequences, around 13% of them singletons. Sequenced input: blood. The receptors come from a woman in her fifties or sixties with Graves' ophthalmopathy.

This clonotype has at least ten counts. This chain uses TRBV20-1 with TRBJ2-1, with D possibly TRBD2 on 5 matching bases. Germline CDR1 is DFQATT and CDR2 is SNEGSKA (reference sequence). This CDR3 is 18 amino acids long. Trimming removed 1 base from V and 3 bases from J, with 22 bases in between. CDR3 DNA: TGCAGTGCTAGAGCAGGTAGCGTAAAAGCCTTACTCTACAATGAGCAGTTCTTC. Amino acid sequence: CSARAGSVKALLYNEQFF.

This rearrangement joins TRBV18 to TRBJ1-4; no clear D. CDR1 is KGHSH and CDR2 is LQKENI in the germline V gene. The CDR3 spans 15 residues. Trimming shortened V by 3 bases and J by 7 bases, and 15 bases separated the two germline ends. The CDR3 loop is CASSPSRNPSEKLFF. As DNA, the CDR3 is TGTGCCAGCTCACCTTCCCGCAACCCCTCTGAAAAACTGTTTTTT.

This clonotype has a count of ten or more. Written as DNA, the CDR3 is TGTGCCAGCAGTGAAGCGAGTTGGAGGAATAGCGGCGATGAGCAGTTCTTC. The encoded protein is CASSEASWRNSGDEQFF. This sequence joins TRBV2 and TRBJ2-1; possibly TRBD2 for D (6 bases). V lost 0 bases and J 8 bases, leaving 20 bases between the germline ends. The CDR3 consists of 17 residues. Germline values: CDR1 SNHLY, CDR2 FYNNEI.

This clonotype was counted a few times. The CDR3 spells CASSLDTGGMNTEAFF. DNA for the CDR3: TGTGCCAGCAGCTTGGATACAGGGGGCATGAACACTGAAGCTTTCTTT. This chain joins TRBV5-8 and TRBJ1-1, with 9 bases that match TRBD1. V lost 0 bases, J lost 0 bases, and 3 bases stayed unmatched. Germline V CDR1 and CDR2: SGHTS, YDEGEE. This CDR3 has 16 residues.

In this sample, this clonotype turned up a few times. The chain uses TRBV9 and TRBJ2-1, with D perhaps assigned TRBD1 or TRBD2 (6 bases each). The CDR3 spans 15 residues. Germline values: CDR1 SGDLS, CDR2 YYNGEE. V lost 0 bases and J lost 7, with 14 bases in between. The CDR3, as DNA: TGTGCCAGCAGCGTAGGTGGCGGGACAAGTAATGAGCAGTTCTTC. This codes for CASSVGGGTSNEQFF.

This clonotype was seen at least ten times. The gene calls are TRBV7-2 and TRBJ2-3; D might be TRBD1 (6 bases). CDR1 SGHTA and CDR2 FQGNSA come from the germline V gene. The CDR3 is 14 residues long. V lost 4 bases to trimming and J lost 1 base, with 9 bases between them. CDR3 sequence reads: CASSSWTGTDTQYF. The CDR3 DNA sequence: TGTGCCAGCAGCTCATGGACAGGCACAGATACGCAGTATTTT.

The chain has TRBV6-1 and TRBJ1-1; a weak D match, TRBD1 (5 bases). The V end lost 5 bases, the J end lost 1 base, and 14 bases lay between the germline ends. CDR3 length: 15 residues. In germline, CDR1 is MNHNS, CDR2 SASEGT. The CDR3 loop is CASSPRDRPNTEAFF. The CDR3 nucleotides read TGTGCCAGCAGTCCTCGCGACAGACCGAACACTGAAGCTTTCTTT.

This clonotype was seen many times. The chain carries TRBV7-2 and TRBJ1-1; 9 bases are a match to TRBD1. Germline assignment: CDR1 SGHTA and CDR2 FQGNSA. The CDR3 extends over 16 amino acids. V lost 5 bases and J lost 4; bases outside the gene matches: 11. CDR3 coding DNA: TGTGCCAGCAGCCCAAGTCCCGGGACAGGGAGCACTGAAGCTTTCTTT. It codes for CASSPSPGTGSTEAFF.

This clonotype was detected ten times or more. The chain recombines TRBV7-9 with TRBJ2-7; D gene uncertain. Trimming removed 3 bases at V and 3 bases at J, with 9 bases between. Germline assignment: CDR1 SEHNR and CDR2 FQNEAQ (reference sequence). The CDR3 runs to 13 residues. The CDR3 DNA reads as TGTGCCAGCAGCTTGGCTCAAAACTACGAGCAGTACTTC. This sequence encodes CASSLAQNYEQYF.

This clonotype was counted at least ten times. The genes are TRBV7-2 and TRBJ1-1, with a weak D call TRBD1 (5 bases). Germline CDR1 SGHTA, CDR2 FQGNSA. This CDR3 spans 14 amino acids. Trimming cost V 2 bases and J 3 bases, with 10 bases left between them. CDR3 in DNA: TGTGCCAGCAGCTTATTGCCAGGGCACACTGAAGCTTTCTTT. This codes for CASSLLPGHTEAFF.

This clonotype was detected ten times or more. The chain carries TRBV7-2 and TRBJ2-5; tentatively, D is TRBD2 (6 bases). The CDR3 length is 15 residues. The germline CDR1 and CDR2 sequences are SGHTA and FQGNSA. The ends were cut back, 2 bases at V and 2 bases at J, with 12 bases in the middle. DNA of the CDR3: TGTGCCAGCAGCTTAAGGTGGGGGGTACAAGAGACCCAGTACTTC. Protein: CASSLRWGVQETQYF. The full variable domain, rest sourced from reference TRBV7-2 and TRBJ2-5, is GAGVSQSPSNKVTEKGKDVELRCDPISGHTALYWYRQSLGQGLEFLIYFQGNSAPDKSGLPSDRFSAERTGGSVSTLTIQRTQQEDSAVYLCASSLRWGVQETQYFGPGTRLLVL.

The chain recombines TRBV28 with TRBJ1-2, with TRBD1 matching over 7 bases. CDR1 and CDR2 (germline): MDHEN, SYDVKM. V was pared by 6 bases and J by 8 bases, with 9 bases of the junction left unmatched. The CDR3 is made up of 13 amino acids. CDR3 bases: TGTGCCAGCAGCTCGGACAGGTTAGGAGGCTACACCTTC. This sequence encodes CASSSDRLGGYTF.

This clonotype was observed a few times. The chain has TRBV4-1 and TRBJ1-2; tentative D call: TRBD1 (5 bases). Germline lookup yields CDR1 MGHRA and CDR2 YSYEKL. CDR3 length: 13 amino acids. Trimming pared 1 base from V and 8 bases from J, leaving 11 bases between. CDR3 sequence: CASSQVLGEGYTF. CDR3 sequence (DNA): TGCGCCAGCAGCCAAGTTCTAGGGGAGGGCTACACCTTC.

This clonotype was seen ten or more times. The chain links TRBV3-1 to TRBJ1-1; unclear D gene. Germline V gene lookup returns CDR1 LGHDT and CDR2 YNNKEL (reference sequence). Deletions cut 2 bases from V and 1 base from J, with 8 bases between. The CDR3 is made up of 14 amino acids. The CDR3 protein is CASSQFPPNTEAFF. The CDR3 nucleotides are TGTGCCAGCAGCCAATTCCCACCGAACACTGAAGCTTTCTTT.

V is TRBV28 and J is TRBJ1-6; 8 bases match TRBD1. Germline V gene data show CDR1 as MDHEN and CDR2 as SYDVKM. The CDR3 loop spans 18 amino acids. V trimming: 3 bases; J trimming: 0 bases; junction bases outside the gene matches: 7. The CDR3 here is CASSFHRQGSSYNSPLHF. The CDR3 region has the DNA TGTGCCAGCAGTTTCCACCGACAGGGGAGCTCCTATAATTCACCCCTCCACTTT.

This clonotype was counted at least ten times. The CDR3 region has the DNA TGCAGCGCCCCCGAGGCTAGCGGGTCGGGAGATACGCAGTATTTT. It translates to CSAPEASGSGDTQYF. The gene calls are TRBV29-1 and TRBJ2-3; 8 nucleotides match TRBD2. This CDR3 has 15 residues. Germline values: CDR1 SQVTM, CDR2 ANQGSEA. The V segment lost 7 bases and the J segment 5 bases; nucleotides outside the gene matches: 14.

This rearrangement joins TRBV14 to TRBJ2-1; 10 nucleotides line up with TRBD1. Trimming removed 3 bases from V and 1 base from J; junction bases left unmatched: 6. The CDR3 extends over 17 amino acids. Germline V gene lookup returns CDR1 SGHDN and CDR2 FVKESK. The CDR3 here is CASSHYLGQGSYNEQFF. CDR3 coding DNA: TGTGCCAGCAGCCACTACCTGGGACAGGGGTCCTACAATGAGCAGTTCTTC.

This clonotype was observed many times. For the CDR3, the DNA is TGTGCCAGTGTGGGACAGGGGGAATTTTCCGAGCAGTACTTC. Protein product: CASVGQGEFSEQYF. This chain links TRBV6-1 with TRBJ2-7; 11 nucleotides line up with TRBD1. J gave up 6 bases and V 9 bases, and 10 bases lay outside the gene matches. CDR3 length: 14 residues. Germline-derived CDR1 and CDR2 are MNHNS and SASEGT.

This clonotype showed up many times. This chain connects TRBV7-3 to TRBJ2-1; maybe TRBD2 (6 bases). This CDR3 is 13 amino acids long. Trimming cost V 4 bases and J 7 bases, with 11 bases left between them. The germline gives CDR1 SGHTA, CDR2 FQGTGA. CDR3 nucleotide sequence: TGTGCCAGCAGCTCCCTAGCGATGAATGAGCAGTTCTTC. It is translated as CASSSLAMNEQFF.

The rearrangement joins TRBV14 to TRBJ2-3; D not resolved. CDR1 is SGHDN, CDR2 FVKESK, per germline. V was pared by 4 bases and J by 2 bases, with 10 bases between. This CDR3 is built from 14 residues. CDR3 in amino acids: CASSPVPTTDTQYF. CDR3 in DNA: TGTGCCAGCAGCCCCGTTCCAACCACAGATACGCAGTATTTT. Full variable domain (missing parts from reference TRBV14 and TRBJ2-3): EAGVTQFPSHSVIEKGQTVTLRCDPISGHDNLYWYRRVMGKEIKFLLHFVKESKQDESGMPNNRFLAERTGGTYSTLKVQPAELEDSGVYFCASSPVPTTDTQYFGPGTRLTVL.